This T cell receptor (beta chain) stems from a study of blood T cell repertoires in COVID-19. The protocol was immunoSEQ multiplex PCR, while the TCRdb copy is restricted to in-frame clones and leaves out a portion. Here the sample spans fewer than 200,000 clones, about 80% being singletons. Sequencing was done on a sample of peripheral blood. The TCR sequence derives from a woman aged 60-70 years with COVID-19, enrolled during active disease.

The CDR3 protein is CASRTTLPPYEQYV. CDR3 nucleotides: TGTGCCAGCAGGACGACACTGCCCCCCTACGAGCAGTACGTC. The chain joins TRBV6-5 to TRBJ2-7; no firm D call. Germline lookup yields CDR1 MNHEY and CDR2 SVGAGI. There are 14 residues in the CDR3. Trimming left V 6 bases short and J 2 bases short, with 14 bases between.